These 8 T cell receptor beta chains were sequenced from one sample in a study of blood T cells in healthy people across ages. Alongside a J-beta primer mix, a sample-barcoded 5' primer served in a second PCR lasting roughly 6 to 12 cycles. TCRdb re-called the 5' RACE reads through MiXCR, storing one row per CDR3 protein. The sample includes around 2 million distinct CDR3 sequences, 39% of them seen just once. The sample consisted of blood. The source of these receptors is a human donor in good health.

The V gene is TRBV2, the J gene TRBJ2-3; TRBD2 matches at 10 bases. The V gene end was trimmed by 5 bases and the J gene end by 6 bases; junction bases not matched to a gene: 8. CDR1 is SNHLY, CDR2 FYNNEI, per germline. CDR3 length equals 15 residues. CDR3 region: CASSSLAGEMDTQYF. CDR3 sequence (DNA): TGTGCCAGCAGTAGTCTAGCGGGAGAAATGGATACGCAGTATTTT.

In this sample, this clonotype turned up a few times. The chain joins TRBV7-9 to TRBJ2-3; D remains ambiguous. V gave up 2 bases and J gave up 4 bases, with 13 bases separating them. The CDR3 is 15 residues long. Germline CDR1 is SEHNR and CDR2 is FQNEAQ (reference sequence). CDR3 in DNA: TGTGCCAGCAGCTTAATTGGGGTAGTGGCAGATACGCAGTATTTT. Translation: CASSLIGVVADTQYF.

V is TRBV20-1 and J is TRBJ2-3; D may be TRBD2 (6 bases). CDR1 and CDR2 from the germline V gene are DFQATT and SNEGSKA (reference sequence). This CDR3 is 14 amino acids long. In DNA form, the CDR3 reads TGCAGCTTCCTAGCGCCTACTAGCACAGATACGCAGTATTTT. Protein product: CSFLAPTSTDTQYF.

J is TRBJ1-6 and V is TRBV12-3 or TRBV12-4; no clear D gene. CDR3 length: 14 amino acids. V was clipped by 2 bases and J by 7 bases, with 9 bases between them. The CDR3 protein is CASSLNDWNSPLHF. CDR3 in DNA: TGTGCCAGCAGTTTAAATGACTGGAATTCACCCCTCCACTTT.

This clonotype occurred many times. This rearrangement joins TRBV7-9 to TRBJ2-7; D tentatively reads TRBD1 or TRBD2 (5 bases each). Trimming stripped 5 bases from V and 3 bases from J, with 8 bases between. The CDR3 runs to 12 residues. The V gene's germline CDR1 is SEHNR and CDR2 FQNEAQ (reference sequence). Here the CDR3 DNA reads TGTGCCAGCAGCCGGGACGGCTACGAGCAGTACTTC. Residues: CASSRDGYEQYF.

This clonotype was observed at least ten times. This chain joins TRBV20-1 and TRBJ2-7, with D possibly called TRBD1 or TRBD2 (6 bases each). CDR1 is DFQATT and CDR2 is SNEGSKA in the germline V gene (reference sequence). CDR3 length: 15 residues. V was trimmed by 0 bases and J by 4 bases, leaving 16 bases between them. The CDR3 nucleotides read TGCAGTGCTAGAGATCTCGGGGGCTCAGGGTACGAGCAGTACTTC. Translating gives CSARDLGGSGYEQYF.

This chain connects TRBV18 to TRBJ2-5; the D gene is possibly TRBD1 (6 bases). The ends were cut back, 2 bases at V and 2 bases at J, with 9 bases in the middle. This CDR3 comprises 14 residues. The germline V gene encodes CDR1 KGHSH and CDR2 LQKENI. CDR3: CASSPYGQQETQYF. Here the CDR3 DNA reads TGTGCCAGCTCACCATACGGACAGCAAGAGACCCAGTACTTC.

This clonotype was seen only a few times. The chain has TRBV28 and TRBJ2-1; 8 nucleotides agree with TRBD1. This CDR3 has 16 residues. The J segment lost 4 bases and the V segment lost 7 bases, leaving 12 bases of the junction unmatched. Germline CDR1 is MDHEN and CDR2 is SYDVKM. The CDR3 reads CASTRSTGGWYNEQFF. The CDR3 DNA reads TGTGCCAGCACCCGCAGCACAGGGGGATGGTACAATGAGCAGTTCTTC.